A selection of T cell receptor beta chains follows, all from one sample in a study of blood T cell repertoires in COVID-19. The assay was immunoSEQ multiplex PCR, and TCRdb's table has in-frame clones only and misses some. Of over 20,000 clones detected, 80% to 90% appear once; the ten largest clones hold about 6.7%. The specimen was peripheral blood. These receptors were obtained from a human donor in a cohort sampled during active COVID-19. CDR3s include the opening cysteine and the closing phenylalanine or tryptophan. The D gene is left open where the match is weak. A row's size may be missing; if present it is once, few, many or a size class.

D gene | clone size | J gene | V gene | CDR3 DNA | CDR3 protein
TRBD1 | NA | TRBJ1-5 | TRBV5-6 | TGTGCCAGCAGTAGACAGGGGGCAGGGAGCAATCAGCCCCAGCATTTT | CASSRQGAGSNQPQHF
TRBD2 | NA | TRBJ2-7 | TRBV4-2 | TGTGCCAGCAGCCAAGATTGGGGCGGGACTAGCGTCTACGAGCAGTACTTC | CASSQDWGGTSVYEQYF
NA | NA | TRBJ1-6 | TRBV12-3/TRBV12-4 | TGTGCCAGCAAAATCTCCGGGGCCCTCCACTTT | CASKISGALHF
NA | NA | TRBJ1-1 | TRBV28 | TGTGCCAGCAGTTTACGGGGGGCCGCTAACACTGAAGCTTTCTTT | CASSLRGAANTEAFF
NA | NA | TRBJ1-5 | TRBV25-1 | TGTGCCAGCAGTGGCCCAGGGGTTTATCAGCCCCAGCATTTT | CASSGPGVYQPQHF
NA | NA | TRBJ1-2 | TRBV30 | TGTGCCTGGAGTGTACGAGGAGCAACCGGCTACACCTTC | CAWSVRGATGYTF
NA | NA | TRBJ2-7 | TRBV15 | TGTGCCACCAGCAGAGGACAGCGTAGCGAGCAGTACTTC | CATSRGQRSEQYF
NA | NA | TRBJ1-4 | TRBV1 | TGCACCAGCAGCCAAGATAAGGCAGGGGACGAAAAACTGTTTTTT | CTSSQDKAGDEKLFF
NA | NA | TRBJ1-1 | TRBV2 | TGTGCCAGCATGCGGGGGATCAACACTGAAGCTTTCTTT | CASMRGINTEAFF
TRBD1 | NA | TRBJ1-2 | TRBV7-8 | TGTGCCAGCAGCCCTCGCTGGTTAGGACAGGAGGGGTTTGGCTACACCTTC | CASSPRWLGQEGFGYTF
NA | few | TRBJ2-2 | TRBV18 | TGTGCCAGCTCACCGACAGGAAGAGGCACCGGGGAGCTGTTTTTT | CASSPTGRGTGELFF
NA | NA | TRBJ1-2 | TRBV7-3 | TGTGCCAGCAGCTTAAACCAGGATGGCTATGGCTACACCTTC | CASSLNQDGYGYTF
NA | NA | TRBJ1-3 | TRBV7-9 | TGTGCCAGCAGCTTAGGACAGATCCTTGGAAACACCATATATTTT | CASSLGQILGNTIYF
NA | NA | TRBJ2-1 | TRBV23-1 | TGCGCCAGCAGTCAATGGAGGGAAAGGGGGCATCACTCCTACAATGAGCAGTTCTTC | CASSQWRERGHHSYNEQFF
TRBD1 | NA | TRBJ2-1 | TRBV18 | TGTGCCAGCTCACCAGATTCGCAGGGGGCGGACAATGAGCAGTTCTTC | CASSPDSQGADNEQFF
TRBD1 | NA | TRBJ2-3 | TRBV24-1 | TGTGCCACCAGTGACTACGGGACAGGCGACTTAAGCACAGATACGCAGTATTTT | CATSDYGTGDLSTDTQYF
NA | NA | TRBJ1-5 | TRBV2 | TGTGCCAGTACCCGGGAAAACCGGGAGCCCCAGCATTTT | CASTRENREPQHF
TRBD1 | NA | TRBJ2-7 | TRBV27 | TGTGCCAGCAGTCTGGGACAGACCTACGAGCAGTACTTC | CASSLGQTYEQYF
TRBD1 | NA | TRBJ1-1 | TRBV3-1/TRBV3-2 | TGTGCCAGCAGCTTCGGACAGGGTAACACTGAAGCTTTCTTT | CASSFGQGNTEAFF
NA | NA | TRBJ2-7 | TRBV29-1 | TGCAGCGTGGCGGGGGCCGTCTTCTACGAGCAGTACTTC | CSVAGAVFYEQYF
TRBD2 | once | TRBJ2-1 | TRBV29-1 | TGCAGCGTTAGGGCTAGCGGGGGAGCGGAGCAGTTCTTC | CSVRASGGAEQFF
TRBD1 | NA | TRBJ2-6 | TRBV2 | TGTGCCAGCAGTCCGGGGACAGGGGATGGGGCCAACGTCCTGACTTTC | CASSPGTGDGANVLTF
NA | NA | TRBJ1-2 | TRBV10-1 | TGCGCCAGCAGTTACAGGGTAAGGGGCCGCAACTATGGCTACACCTTC | CASSYRVRGRNYGYTF
TRBD1 | NA | TRBJ2-1 | TRBV28 | TGTGCCAGCAGCTCCGGCGGGACAGGGCTCAATGAGCAGTTCTTC | CASSSGGTGLNEQFF
NA | NA | TRBJ1-2 | TRBV3-1/TRBV3-2 | TGTGCCAGCAGCCACTACGGTGGGGGGATTTATGGCTACACCTTC | CASSHYGGGIYGYTF
NA | NA | TRBJ1-1 | TRBV14 | TGTGCCAGCAGTCCTAGACGTGGTACTGAAGCTTTCTTT | CASSPRRGTEAFF
TRBD1 | NA | TRBJ1-1 | TRBV19 | TGTGCCAGTAGTAACAGACAGGGGGCGAACACTGAAGCTTTCTTT | CASSNRQGANTEAFF